This record looks at one T cell receptor (beta chain) sequence and its context. Its cognate antigen is unknown. This CDR3 has 17 amino acids. The trim removed 8 bases at V and 3 bases at J, leaving 12 bases unmatched. The germline gives CDR1 SGDLS, CDR2 YYNGEE. This sample is drawn from a study of graft-versus-host responses after intestinal transplantation. Across the study: Every recipient had anti-thymocyte globulin induction and 3 to 4 years of tacrolimus plus steroids.

Study-level results: High graft-versus-host to host-versus-graft clonal ratios were seen in allografts of patients with graft-donor T cell macrochimerism.

TCRdb keeps only in-frame clones here, not all; method: immunoSEQ multiplex PCR. The profile shows 55,000 to 80,000 clones, 90% to 95% of them singletons. The TCR sequence derives from a human donor who was the organ donor for an intestinal transplant. The chain uses TRBV9 and TRBJ2-7; 15 bases fit TRBD2. The starting material was unstimulated CD8+ T cells sorted from spleen or lymph node cells, obtained before transplant. CDR3 bases: TGTGCCAGTTCGTATGGGACTAGCGGGAGGCCGAACTACGAGCAGTACTTC. It is translated as CASSYGTSGRPNYEQYF.